These 2 T cell receptor beta chains were all obtained from the same sample, sequenced in a study of T cell clonotyping in hematopoietic cell transplantation. Libraries were prepared by immunoSEQ multiplex PCR; TCRdb keeps only in-frame clonotypes and omits some of them. The table has about 15,000 clones, over 75% seen once. Sequenced sample: peripheral blood mononuclear cells. The receptors here all came from a woman in her thirties or forties in good health. Some clones in this sample may be carry-over from other donors' samples.

This clone was seen more than once but under ten times. This chain joins TRBV19 and TRBJ2-5, with 7 bases identical to TRBD2. The CDR3 loop spans 14 amino acids. The germline gives CDR1 LNHDA, CDR2 SQIVND (reference sequence). Trimming at V came to 5 bases and at J to 1 base, leaving 4 bases not matched to a gene. The CDR3 bases are TGTGCCAGTAGTCCCGGGACTACCCAAGAGACCCAGTACTTC. It yields the protein CASSPGTTQETQYF.

The rearrangement links TRBV6-6 to TRBJ2-1; 7 bases align to TRBD2. From germline, CDR1 is MNHNY and CDR2 SVGAGI (reference sequence). This CDR3 region has 14 residues. V shed 6 bases, J shed 5 bases, and the junction held 7 bases outside the gene matches. DNA for the CDR3: TGTGCCAGCAGCGGGGGGTGGCCCGACAATGAGCAGTTCTTC. It codes for CASSGGWPDNEQFF.